This is a list of T cell receptor beta chains from one sample in a study of OX40 agonist ivuxolimab in advanced cancers. This table comes from immunoSEQ multiplex PCR, and its TCRdb copy is limited to in-frame clones, with some not included. Among roughly 74,000 clones listed, approximately 95% were seen once. The specimen was CD4+ or CD8+ T cells sorted from blood, collected in a trial of the OX40 agonist ivuxolimab. The receptors originated from an adult with an advanced solid tumor such as melanoma, head and neck, liver or kidney cancer. CDR3s include the opening cysteine and the closing phenylalanine or tryptophan. D genes are given only for firm matches. Size is omitted from some rows. Given values are once, few, many or a class for expanded clones.

cdr3_nt,cdr3_aa,d_call,j_call,clone_size,v_call
TGTGCCAGCAGCCCCCGGAGGGGCTGGGATCAGCCCCAGCATTTT,CASSPRRGWDQPQHF,.,TRBJ1-5,.,TRBV7-2
TGCGCCAGCAGCCTTGACAGGGGCGCTGGAAACACCATATATTTT,CASSLDRGAGNTIYF,TRBD1,TRBJ1-3,.,TRBV5-1
TGTGCCAGCAGCGTGACTAGCGGGGCGGGCACAGATACGCAGTATTTT,CASSVTSGAGTDTQYF,TRBD2,TRBJ2-3,.,TRBV11-2
TGTGCCACCAGCAGAGAGGGGGGCAATCAGCCCCAGCATTTT,CATSREGGNQPQHF,.,TRBJ1-5,.,TRBV15
TGCAGCGTTGTGACAGCCTTTCCCTACGAGCAGTACTTC,CSVVTAFPYEQYF,.,TRBJ2-7,.,TRBV29-1
TGTGCCAGCAGTTTATCCTTCACAGATACGCAGTATTTT,CASSLSFTDTQYF,.,TRBJ2-3,.,TRBV27
TGTGCCAGCAGTCCCGATCCTACGAACACTGAAGCTTTCTTT,CASSPDPTNTEAFF,.,TRBJ1-1,.,TRBV6-5
TGTGCCAGCAGCTCCCTGGGAGAAAAACTGTTTTTT,CASSSLGEKLFF,.,TRBJ1-4,.,TRBV4-2
TGCGCCAGCAGCCAGAACCGGGGACTAGCGGACCAAGAGACCCAGTACTTC,CASSQNRGLADQETQYF,TRBD2,TRBJ2-5,.,TRBV4-3
TGTGCCAGCAGCTTAAGTAGCGGGAGAGGCCCAGATACGCAGTATTTT,CASSLSSGRGPDTQYF,TRBD2,TRBJ2-3,.,TRBV7-3
TGTGCCAGCAGTTACGGGACAGACTCCTACGAGCAGTACTTC,CASSYGTDSYEQYF,TRBD1,TRBJ2-7,.,TRBV6-5
TGTGCCAGCAGCCCCAGCCTATTGAACACTGAAGCTTTCTTT,CASSPSLLNTEAFF,.,TRBJ1-1,.,TRBV7-3
TGTGCCAGCGCCAGAGGGAATGAAAAACTGTTTTTT,CASARGNEKLFF,.,TRBJ1-4,few,TRBV7-9
TGTGCCAGCAGTTACTCGAGGGGACTTACCTACGAGCAGTACTTC,CASSYSRGLTYEQYF,.,TRBJ2-7,.,TRBV6-5
TGTGCTTGTATTCGAGGGGGAGAGACCCAGTACTTC,CACIRGGETQYF,.,TRBJ2-5,once,TRBV12-5
TGTGCCAGCAGCGAGAGCGGGAGGGCCTCCAGGGAGCAGTACTTC,CASSESGRASREQYF,TRBD2,TRBJ2-7,.,TRBV7-6
TGTGCCAGCAGCTTAGCTATGAGCGGGGGGCCCGATACGCAGTATTTT,CASSLAMSGGPDTQYF,TRBD2,TRBJ2-3,.,TRBV7-6
TGCGCCAGCAGCCCCGGGGGCTCGGATGAGCAGTTCTTC,CASSPGGSDEQFF,.,TRBJ2-1,once,TRBV4-3
TGCGCCAGCAGCCATGATAAAACAGGGAACACTGAAGCTTTCTTT,CASSHDKTGNTEAFF,.,TRBJ1-1,.,TRBV4-3
TGTGCCAGCAGCTTCAGGGGTGGTACTGAAGCTTTCTTT,CASSFRGGTEAFF,.,TRBJ1-1,once,TRBV13
TGTGCCAGCAGCGCGACTAGCGGGAGGTATGGGTCCTACAATGAGCAGTTCTTC,CASSATSGRYGSYNEQFF,TRBD2,TRBJ2-1,.,TRBV11-3
TGTGCCAGCGGGGGCAGGGAAGAGACCCAGTACTTC,CASGGREETQYF,.,TRBJ2-5,.,TRBV6-6
TGTGCCAGCAGCTCCGAGCTCATGCGGGACGAGCAGTACTTC,CASSSELMRDEQYF,.,TRBJ2-7,.,TRBV7-9
TGTGCCAGCAGCTTGGGCGGAGACTATGGCTACACCTTC,CASSLGGDYGYTF,.,TRBJ1-2,.,TRBV5-8
TGTGCCAACAGCTCGGGCGGTGAAGCTTTCTTT,CANSSGGEAFF,.,TRBJ1-1,.,TRBV5-6
TGTGCCAGCAGCTGGGGGTTAGGGACAGAGCCCTACGAGCAGTACTTC,CASSWGLGTEPYEQYF,TRBD1,TRBJ2-7,.,TRBV13
TGTGCCAGCAGCGGCGGGATCTCAGGGGGTGGCTACACCTTC,CASSGGISGGGYTF,TRBD1,TRBJ1-2,.,TRBV9
TGTGCCAGCAGCTCGGGACTAGCGGGATCTAATTTCTACGAGCAGTACTTC,CASSSGLAGSNFYEQYF,TRBD2,TRBJ2-7,.,TRBV7-9
TGTGCCAGCAGCCACGGGGGGGGACCAGAGACCCAGTACTTC,CASSHGGGPETQYF,TRBD2,TRBJ2-5,.,TRBV7-6
TGCGCCAGCAGCTTGCTCCCGGGACAGGGGAATCAGCCCCAGCATTTT,CASSLLPGQGNQPQHF,TRBD1,TRBJ1-5,.,TRBV5-1
TGCGCCAGCAGCCGAGCCAGGGAAAGGAACACTGAAGCTTTCTTT,CASSRARERNTEAFF,.,TRBJ1-1,.,TRBV4-3
TGTGCCAGCAGTGGGGTGGCCGGGGAGCTGTTTTTT,CASSGVAGELFF,.,TRBJ2-2,.,TRBV6-6
TGCGCCAGCAGCTTGGGGGACAGGGACGATGAGCAGTTCTTC,CASSLGDRDDEQFF,TRBD1,TRBJ2-1,.,TRBV5-1
TGTGCCAGCAGCGCCCGGTGGGGCGGGGAGCTGTTTTTT,CASSARWGGELFF,.,TRBJ2-2,.,TRBV7-9
TGTGCCAGCAGCTTATCAGGAGGGGGCCATTCCTACGAGCAGTACTTC,CASSLSGGGHSYEQYF,.,TRBJ2-7,.,TRBV7-6
TGTGCCAGCAGTTGGGGATCCGTCCAGACTAGCGGGGCAAGCACAGATACGCAGTATTTT,CASSWGSVQTSGASTDTQYF,TRBD2,TRBJ2-3,.,TRBV27
TGTGCCAGCAGGGATACAAGGAGCACCTACGAGCAGTACTTC,CASRDTRSTYEQYF,.,TRBJ2-7,.,TRBV2
TGTGCCAGCAGCCCCCCAGGCCGGGGCACAGATACGCAGTATTTT,CASSPPGRGTDTQYF,.,TRBJ2-3,.,TRBV9
TGTGCCAGCAGCGCTGACGGGACGTACAATGAGCAGTTCTTC,CASSADGTYNEQFF,.,TRBJ2-1,.,TRBV9
TGTGCCAGCAGCGTAGGGTATCCGGGGGGTCTACCCACAGATACGCAGTATTTT,CASSVGYPGGLPTDTQYF,TRBD2,TRBJ2-3,.,TRBV9
TGTGCCAGTAGTGTCACGATTAATGAAAAACTGTTTTTT,CASSVTINEKLFF,.,TRBJ1-4,.,TRBV19
TGTGCTAGCAGCTTATCGGCGGCAGACGAAGCTTTCTTT,CASSLSAADEAFF,.,TRBJ1-1,.,TRBV7-7
TGTGCCACTTTCGAGTACCCGACAGGGGGCCTCCCTAAGCCTAACTATGGCTACACCTTC,CATFEYPTGGLPKPNYGYTF,TRBD1,TRBJ1-2,.,TRBV19
TGCGCCAGCAGTGAAGGGCCTAACTCCTACGAGCAGTACTTC,CASSEGPNSYEQYF,.,TRBJ2-7,.,TRBV10-2
TGTGCCAGCAGCGTAGGGCGCGGGGGGGCTGGAAACACCATATATTTT,CASSVGRGGAGNTIYF,.,TRBJ1-3,.,TRBV9
TGCGCCAGCAGTCGGACTAGCGGGACCCACAATGAGCAGTTCTTC,CASSRTSGTHNEQFF,TRBD2,TRBJ2-1,.,TRBV5-1
TGTGCCAGCAGTTTAGAGGACTGGGGCAGTACCAGCAATAGCAATCAGCCCCAGCATTTT,CASSLEDWGSTSNSNQPQHF,.,TRBJ1-5,.,TRBV28
TGTGCCAGTAGTAATTCCGGGACAGAAGAGTTCTTCTATGGCTACACCTTC,CASSNSGTEEFFYGYTF,TRBD1,TRBJ1-2,.,TRBV19
TGTGCTAGTGGTTCCCGGACAGTTCTCTATGGCTACACCTTC,CASGSRTVLYGYTF,.,TRBJ1-2,.,TRBV12-5
TGTGCCAGCACCCGGGGGACAGCGAACACTGAAGCTTTCTTT,CASTRGTANTEAFF,TRBD1,TRBJ1-1,.,TRBV7-2
TGTGCCAGCAGCTTGGTCGTTGGACAGCTTGGCTACACCTTC,CASSLVVGQLGYTF,.,TRBJ1-2,once,TRBV5-8
TGTGCCAGCAGCCAAGAGGCCGGCACAGGGAGCCGACCTCGGAAGACTGAAGCTTTCTTT,CASSQEAGTGSRPRKTEAFF,.,TRBJ1-1,once,TRBV14
TGTGCCAGCAGCTTAGATTTTAGCGGGAGCTCCTACAATGAGCAGTTCTTC,CASSLDFSGSSYNEQFF,TRBD2,TRBJ2-1,.,TRBV7-9
TGTGCCAGCAGTCCTAACAATCAGCCCCAGCATTTT,CASSPNNQPQHF,.,TRBJ1-5,.,TRBV27
TGTGCCAGCAGTGAAGTGCACAGCAACTATGGCTACACCTTC,CASSEVHSNYGYTF,.,TRBJ1-2,.,TRBV6-1
TGTGCCAGCAGCCACGGGGACTACGTGGACACCGGGGAGCTGTTTTTT,CASSHGDYVDTGELFF,TRBD2,TRBJ2-2,.,TRBV11-3
TGTGCCAGCAGTGACCGGCAGGGACGGATCTCTGGCTACACCTTC,CASSDRQGRISGYTF,.,TRBJ1-2,.,TRBV6-4